These 27 T cell receptor beta chains were sequenced from one sample in a study of T cell repertoires in cytomegalovirus infection. These receptors have no known antigen. TCRdb reanalysed the reads using MiXCR and keeps one entry per CDR3 protein. The data hold about 920,000 distinct CDR3 sequences, with around 30% observed a single time. The sequencing here drew on cultured CD8+ T cells from PBMCs, taken from culture after CMV antigen stimulation. The origin of the receptors is a human donor in good health (CMV status not recorded). Some clones in this sample may be carry-over from other donors' samples.

This clonotype has at least ten counts. The rearrangement uses TRBV7-2 and TRBJ1-6; D is perhaps TRBD1 (5 bases). The CDR3 covers 14 residues. Trimming left V 5 bases short and J 7 bases short, with 12 bases between. Germline CDR1 reads SGHTA; CDR2 reads FQGNSA. The CDR3 spells CASSAAGTNSPLHF. The CDR3 DNA follows: TGTGCCAGCAGCGCGGCAGGGACCAATTCACCCCTCCACTTT.

J is TRBJ1-5 and V is TRBV24-1, with TRBD1 matching 7 bases. Germline V lookup: CDR1 KGHDR, CDR2 SFDVKD. The CDR3 totals 14 residues. Trimming removed 9 bases from V and 7 bases from J; junction bases left unmatched: 11. CDR3 amino acids: CATERATGTQPQHF. CDR3 sequence (DNA): TGTGCCACCGAAAGGGCGACAGGGACCCAGCCCCAGCATTTT.

The chain joins TRBV3-1 to TRBJ2-3; D is ambiguous. V shed 5 bases and J shed 3 bases, with 24 bases lying between them. Germline V gives CDR1 LGHDT, CDR2 YNNKEL (reference sequence). This CDR3 region has 18 residues. The CDR3 DNA reads TGTGCCAGCAGCTCCCCGAGCCCCTTGGTTGGGTGGACAGATACGCAGTATTTT. This gives the protein CASSSPSPLVGWTDTQYF.

This clonotype has at least ten counts. The chain has TRBV6-1 and TRBJ1-1; TRBD1 is a possible D gene (6 bases). Trimming left V 6 bases short and J 1 base short, with 12 bases between. Germline V gene data show CDR1 as MNHNS and CDR2 as SASEGT. This CDR3 spans 14 amino acids. The CDR3 sequence: CASSQTGANTEAFF. Here the CDR3 DNA reads TGTGCCAGCAGCCAGACAGGTGCGAACACTGAAGCTTTCTTT.

J is TRBJ1-1 and V is TRBV27; tentative D call: TRBD1 (5 bases). V was clipped by 7 bases and J by 5 bases, with 14 bases between them. Germline CDR1 reads MNHEY; CDR2 reads SMNVEV (reference sequence). The CDR3 loop spans 13 amino acids. In nucleotides, the CDR3 is TGTGCCAGCACCGCGACAGTTGGTACTGAAGCTTTCTTT. This encodes CASTATVGTEAFF.

J is TRBJ2-5 and V is TRBV12-3 or TRBV12-4, with TRBD2 as a possible D gene (7 bases). CDR3 length: 16 residues. With 6 bases removed from V and 5 bases from J, the gap between germline ends came to 22 bases. DNA of the CDR3: TGTGCCAGCAGCTTCTCGGAGGGGGGGCCTGTTGAGACCCAGTACTTC. Protein sequence: CASSFSEGGPVETQYF.

This rearrangement joins TRBV7-9 to TRBJ1-3; 7 bases are a match to TRBD1. The germline V gene has CDR1 SEHNR and CDR2 FQNEAQ (reference sequence). The CDR3 contains 17 residues. V shed 5 bases and J 0 bases; nucleotides not matched to a gene: 10. The CDR3 DNA reads TGTGCCAGCAGCCTACCGACAGGGCCGGGCTCTGGAAACACCATATATTTT. This encodes CASSLPTGPGSGNTIYF. Complete variable domain (other parts from reference TRBV7-9 and TRBJ1-3): DTGVSQNPRHKITKRGQNVTFRCDPISEHNRLYWYRQTLGQGPEFLTYFQNEAQLEKSRLLSDRFSAERPKGSFSTLEIQRTEQGDSAMYLCASSLPTGPGSGNTIYFGEGSWLTVV.

This clonotype was counted a few times. The chain couples TRBV12-3 or TRBV12-4 to TRBJ2-1; a weak D match, TRBD1 (6 bases). The CDR3 consists of 16 residues. The V gene lost 5 bases and the J gene lost 1 base, with 15 bases spanning the gap. The DNA for the CDR3 is TGTGCCAGCAGTCTAGTATGGACAGATTCCTACAATGAGCAGTTCTTC. Amino acid sequence: CASSLVWTDSYNEQFF.

This clonotype was observed a few times. The V call is TRBV10-2, the J call TRBJ1-2; D not resolved. The CDR3 runs to 16 residues. In germline, CDR1 is WSHSY, CDR2 SAAADI. V lost 6 bases to trimming and J lost 8 bases, with 25 bases between them. The CDR3 spells CASSEPLEIAGEGYTF. In nucleotides, the CDR3 is TGCGCCAGCAGCGAACCCCTTGAGATCGCGGGAGAGGGCTACACCTTC.

V gene TRBV11-2 combines with J gene TRBJ2-1; D is ambiguous. CDR3 size: 14 residues. V lost 2 bases and J lost 6, with 11 bases in between. Germline V gene data show CDR1 as SGHAT and CDR2 as FQNNGV. The CDR3 loop reads CASSLLKGINEQFF. The CDR3 DNA follows: TGTGCCAGCAGCTTACTAAAGGGCATCAATGAGCAGTTCTTC.

This clonotype was seen a handful of times. The genes are TRBV28 and TRBJ2-7; D is undetermined. Germline loops: CDR1 MDHEN, CDR2 SYDVKM. The CDR3 runs to 13 residues. Trimming removed 4 bases at V and 6 bases at J, with 13 bases between. CDR3 sequence (DNA): TGTGCCAGCAGTTCCCCCTACTTGGTCGAGCAGTACGTC. As protein: CASSSPYLVEQYV.

The chain has TRBV4-3 and TRBJ2-4, with 7 bases that match TRBD1. V lost 0 bases and J lost 2; bases outside the gene matches: 7. The CDR3 spans 17 residues. CDR1 LGHNA and CDR2 YSLEER come from the germline V gene. The CDR3 DNA follows: TGCGCCAGCAGCCAAGATCAGGGGGTGGTAACCAAAAACATTCAGTACTTC. This sequence encodes CASSQDQGVVTKNIQYF.

Of note for this clonotype: One junction end disagrees with the germline gene, perhaps due to a read error. The J gene is TRBJ1-1, the V gene TRBV2; TRBD1 might be the D (5 bases). The CDR3 sequence is 15 residues long. Germline assignment: CDR1 SNHLY and CDR2 FYNNEI. DNA of the CDR3: TGTGCCAGCAATGAAATCTTGGGGGTTAACACTGAAGCTTTCTTT. Translated: CASNEILGVNTEAFF.

This rearrangement joins TRBV28 to TRBJ1-1; perhaps TRBD1 as D (6 bases). CDR1 is MDHEN, CDR2 SYDVKM, per germline. The CDR3 sequence is 12 residues long. V lost 3 bases and J 7 bases, leaving 9 bases between the germline ends. CDR3: CASSLRGNEAFF. CDR3 bases: TGTGCCAGCAGTTTGAGGGGGAATGAAGCTTTCTTT.

The V call is TRBV9, the J call TRBJ2-3; TRBD2 agrees at 9 bases. Unmatched junction bases numbered 13, after V lost 4 bases and J lost 4 bases. CDR1 and CDR2 (germline): SGDLS, YYNGEE. CDR3 length: 17 residues. The CDR3 DNA sequence: TGTGCCAGCAGCCCACCATGGACTAGCGTTTTCCCAGATACGCAGTATTTT. This codes for CASSPPWTSVFPDTQYF.

The rearrangement links TRBV27 to TRBJ2-7; 9 bases line up with TRBD2. Germline CDR1 is MNHEY and CDR2 is SMNVEV (reference sequence). The V gene end was trimmed by 8 bases and the J gene end by 3 bases; junction bases not matched to a gene: 5. The CDR3 is 13 amino acids. CDR3 bases: TGTGCCAGCTTCCCGCGGGAGGGCTACGAGCAGTACTTC. Encoded protein: CASFPREGYEQYF.

Concerning this clonotype: This may be a read error, as it is one base from a much larger clone. The chain joins TRBV7-2 to TRBJ2-1, with 8 bases fitting TRBD1. After removal of 4 bases from V and 2 bases from J, the junction contained 7 bases not matched to a gene. Germline assignment: CDR1 SGHTA and CDR2 FQGNSA. This CDR3 has 16 residues. The CDR3 DNA reads TGTGCCAGCAGCTCGAGCAGGACAGGGCCCTACAATGAGCAGTTCTTC. Translating gives CASSSSRTGPYNEQFF.

This clonotype has only a few counts. V usage is TRBV7-9 and J usage is TRBJ1-6, with 8 bases aligning to TRBD1. The J segment lost 7 bases and the V segment lost 5 bases, leaving 7 bases of the junction unmatched. Germline V gene sequence: CDR1 SEHNR, CDR2 FQNEAQ (reference sequence). There are 15 residues in the CDR3. CDR3 sequence (DNA): TGTGCCAGCAGCCCTCCGACAGGGGTGAATTCACCCCTCCACTTT. This sequence encodes CASSPPTGVNSPLHF.

This rearrangement joins TRBV6-5 to TRBJ2-5; no reliable D call. CDR1 MNHEY and CDR2 SVGAGI come from the germline V gene. Trimming stripped 2 bases from V and 4 bases from J, with 11 bases between. The CDR3 extends over 14 amino acids. Written as DNA, the CDR3 is TGTGCCAGCAGTTACCCGCCAGGCCCAGAGACCCAGTACTTC. Its protein is CASSYPPGPETQYF.

The V gene is TRBV24-1, the J gene TRBJ1-2, with a weak D call TRBD1 (5 bases). Trimming took off 2 bases at V and 7 bases at J, with 13 bases between the two ends. Germline-derived CDR1 and CDR2 are KGHDR and SFDVKD. CDR3 length: 14 residues. CDR3 coding DNA: TGTGCCACCAGTGATTCGGGGGTCGGAGGTGGCTACACCTTC. Amino acids: CATSDSGVGGGYTF.

The J gene is TRBJ2-5, the V gene TRBV19, with D unresolved. V lost 5 bases to trimming and J lost 3 bases, with 10 bases between them. The germline V gene has CDR1 LNHDA and CDR2 SQIVND (reference sequence). The CDR3 length is 13 residues. CDR3 sequence (DNA): TGTGCCAGTAGTTGGGGTGCGGAAGAGACCCAGTACTTC. It translates to CASSWGAEETQYF.

The V call is TRBV27, the J call TRBJ2-6, with 7 positions matching TRBD1. The CDR3 length is 18 residues. Germline lookup yields CDR1 MNHEY and CDR2 SMNVEV (reference sequence). With 4 bases clipped from V and 0 bases from J, the junction kept 9 bases outside the gene matches. This chain's CDR3 is CASSSLGTDLSGANVLTF. The CDR3 DNA sequence: TGTGCCAGCAGTTCCCTCGGGACAGATCTCTCTGGGGCCAACGTCCTGACTTTC.

J is TRBJ2-3 and V is TRBV11-2; unclear D gene. Germline assignment: CDR1 SGHAT and CDR2 FQNNGV. V lost 5 bases and J lost 3, with 12 bases in between. The CDR3 spans 14 residues. CDR3 sequence (DNA): TGTGCCAGCAGCGCCTACAATCGGACAGATACGCAGTATTTT. It translates to CASSAYNRTDTQYF.

The chain joins TRBV24-1 to TRBJ1-2, with 7 nucleotides matching TRBD1. Per the germline V gene, CDR1 is KGHDR and CDR2 is SFDVKD. The V segment lost 3 bases and the J segment 4 bases; nucleotides outside the gene matches: 4. The CDR3 is 14 residues long. The CDR3 reads CATSDEQGSYGYTF. The CDR3 nucleotides read TGTGCCACCAGTGATGAACAGGGGAGCTATGGCTACACCTTC.

The rearrangement uses TRBV5-5 and TRBJ2-2, with unresolved D. Germline CDR1 SGHKS, CDR2 YYEKEE (reference sequence). Trimming shortened V by 0 bases and J by 5 bases, and 14 bases separated the two germline ends. The CDR3 runs 16 residues. CDR3 nucleotides: TGTGCCAGCAGCTTGGTACAGATCTTGCGAACCGGGGAGCTGTTTTTT. Translated, it gives CASSLVQILRTGELFF.

This clonotype was recorded once. The V gene is TRBV6-1, the J gene TRBJ1-2; D is perhaps TRBD1 (6 bases). V lost 7 bases to trimming and J lost 4 bases, with 13 bases between them. Germline V gene sequence: CDR1 MNHNS, CDR2 SASEGT. This CDR3 has 13 amino acids. Here the CDR3 reads CASIRTEPYGYTF. The CDR3 region has the DNA TGTGCCAGCATTAGGACAGAGCCCTATGGCTACACCTTC.

This clonotype has only a few counts. The chain joins TRBV3-1 to TRBJ1-5; D is unclear. This CDR3 contains 13 residues. V was pared by 4 bases and J by 6 bases, with 10 bases between. CDR1 is LGHDT, CDR2 YNNKEL, per germline (reference sequence). The CDR3, as DNA: TGTGCCAGCAGCCCCAACCCGCGTCAGCCCCAGCATTTT. Protein sequence: CASSPNPRQPQHF.